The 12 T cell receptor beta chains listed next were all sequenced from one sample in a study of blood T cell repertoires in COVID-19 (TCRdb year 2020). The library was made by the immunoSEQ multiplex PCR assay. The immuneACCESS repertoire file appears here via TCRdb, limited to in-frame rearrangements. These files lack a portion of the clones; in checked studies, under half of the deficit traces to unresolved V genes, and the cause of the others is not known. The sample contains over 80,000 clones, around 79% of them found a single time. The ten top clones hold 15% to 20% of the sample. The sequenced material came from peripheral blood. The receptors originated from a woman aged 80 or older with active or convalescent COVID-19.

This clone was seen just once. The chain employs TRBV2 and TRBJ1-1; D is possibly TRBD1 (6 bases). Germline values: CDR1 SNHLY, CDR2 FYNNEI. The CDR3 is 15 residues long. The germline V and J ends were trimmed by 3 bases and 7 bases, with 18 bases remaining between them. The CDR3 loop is CASSDDRRGGDEAFF. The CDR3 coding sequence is TGTGCCAGCAGTGATGACAGGAGGGGAGGGGATGAAGCTTTCTTT. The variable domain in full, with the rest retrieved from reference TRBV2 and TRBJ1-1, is EPEVTQTPSHQVTQMGQEVILRCVPISNHLYFYWYRQILGQKVEFLVSFYNNEISEKSEIFDDQFSVERPDGSNFTLKIRSTKLEDSAMYFCASSDDRRGGDEAFFGQGTRLTVV.

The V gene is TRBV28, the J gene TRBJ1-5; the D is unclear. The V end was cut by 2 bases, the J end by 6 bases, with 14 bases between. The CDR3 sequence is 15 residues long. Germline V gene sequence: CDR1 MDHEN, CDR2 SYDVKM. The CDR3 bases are TGTGCCAGCAGTTTAGGCGGAGCCTCCAGTCAGCCCCAGCATTTT. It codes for CASSLGGASSQPQHF. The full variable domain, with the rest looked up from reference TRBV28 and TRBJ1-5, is DVKVTQSSRYLVKRTGEKVFLECVQDMDHENMFWYRQDPGLGLRLIYFSYDVKMKEKGDIPEGYSVSREKKERFSLILESASTNQTSMYLCASSLGGASSQPQHFGDGTRLSIL.

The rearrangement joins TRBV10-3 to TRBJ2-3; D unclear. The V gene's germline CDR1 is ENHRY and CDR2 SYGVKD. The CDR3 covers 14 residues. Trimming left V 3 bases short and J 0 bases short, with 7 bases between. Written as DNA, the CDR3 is TGTGCCATCAGTGACCTAATGAGCACAGATACGCAGTATTTT. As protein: CAISDLMSTDTQYF.

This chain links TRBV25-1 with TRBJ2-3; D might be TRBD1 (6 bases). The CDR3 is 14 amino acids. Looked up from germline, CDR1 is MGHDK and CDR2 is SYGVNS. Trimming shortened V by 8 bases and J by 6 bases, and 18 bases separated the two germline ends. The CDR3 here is CASEDTQGADTQYF. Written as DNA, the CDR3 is TGTGCCAGCGAGGATACACAGGGAGCGGATACGCAGTATTTT.

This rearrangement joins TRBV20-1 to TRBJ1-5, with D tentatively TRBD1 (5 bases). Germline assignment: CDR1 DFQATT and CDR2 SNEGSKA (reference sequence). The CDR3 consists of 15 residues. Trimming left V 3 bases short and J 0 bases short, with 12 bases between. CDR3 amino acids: CSASIGGNSNQPQHF. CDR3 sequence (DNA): TGCAGTGCTAGTATCGGGGGAAATAGCAATCAGCCCCAGCATTTT.

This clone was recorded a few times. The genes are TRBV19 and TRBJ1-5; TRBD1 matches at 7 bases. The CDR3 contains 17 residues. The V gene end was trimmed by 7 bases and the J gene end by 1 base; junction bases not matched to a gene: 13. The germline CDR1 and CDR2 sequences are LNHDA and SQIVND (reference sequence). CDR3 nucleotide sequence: TGTGCCAGTACAGGGGGAGATGCCTCAAGGAGCAATCAGCCCCAGCATTTT. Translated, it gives CASTGGDASRSNQPQHF.

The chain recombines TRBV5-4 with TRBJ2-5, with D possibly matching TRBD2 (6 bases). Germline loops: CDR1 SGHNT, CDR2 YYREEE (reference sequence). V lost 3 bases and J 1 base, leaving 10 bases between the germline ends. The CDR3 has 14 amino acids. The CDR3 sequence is CASSSGGVQETQYF. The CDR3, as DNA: TGTGCCAGCAGCTCCGGAGGGGTCCAAGAGACCCAGTACTTC.

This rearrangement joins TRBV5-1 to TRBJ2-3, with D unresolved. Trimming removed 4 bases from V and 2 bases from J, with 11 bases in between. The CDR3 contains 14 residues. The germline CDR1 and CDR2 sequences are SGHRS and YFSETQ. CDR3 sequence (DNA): TGCGCCAGCAGCGAACCTAGTTCCACAGATACGCAGTATTTT. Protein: CASSEPSSTDTQYF.

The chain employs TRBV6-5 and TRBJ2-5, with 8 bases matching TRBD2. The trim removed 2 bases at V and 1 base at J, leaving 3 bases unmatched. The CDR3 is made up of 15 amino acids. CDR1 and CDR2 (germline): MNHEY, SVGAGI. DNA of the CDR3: TGTGCCAGCAGTTACGAAGCGGGAGCCCAAGAGACCCAGTACTTC. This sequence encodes CASSYEAGAQETQYF.

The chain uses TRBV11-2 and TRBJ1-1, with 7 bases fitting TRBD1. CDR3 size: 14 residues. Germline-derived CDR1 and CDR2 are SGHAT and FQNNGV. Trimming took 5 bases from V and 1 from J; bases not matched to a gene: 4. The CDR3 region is CASSRGTANTEAFF. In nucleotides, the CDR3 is TGTGCCAGCAGCCGAGGGACAGCGAACACTGAAGCTTTCTTT.

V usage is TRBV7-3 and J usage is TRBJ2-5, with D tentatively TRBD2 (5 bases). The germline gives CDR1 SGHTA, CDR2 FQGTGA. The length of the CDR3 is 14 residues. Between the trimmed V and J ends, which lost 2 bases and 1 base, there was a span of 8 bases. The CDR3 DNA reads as TGTGCCAGCAGCTTATCCGCGGGCCAAGAGACCCAGTACTTC. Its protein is CASSLSAGQETQYF. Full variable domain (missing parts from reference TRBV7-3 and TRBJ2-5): GAGVSQTPSNKVTEKGKYVELRCDPISGHTALYWYRQSLGQGPEFLIYFQGTGAADDSGLPNDRFFAVRPEGSVSTLKIQRTERGDSAVYLCASSLSAGQETQYFGPGTRLLVL.

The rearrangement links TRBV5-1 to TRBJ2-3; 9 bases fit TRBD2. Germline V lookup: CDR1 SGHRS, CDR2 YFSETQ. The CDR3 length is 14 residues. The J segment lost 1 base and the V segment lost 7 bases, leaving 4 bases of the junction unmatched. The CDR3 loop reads CASVTSGGTDTQYF. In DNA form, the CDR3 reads TGCGCCAGCGTGACTAGCGGAGGCACAGATACGCAGTATTTT.